These 11 T cell receptor beta chains share one sample of origin, sequenced in a study of human T cells and chemical hapten exposure (dated by TCRdb to the early 2020s). The time point label for this specimen denotes: pre-sensitization, week 0. The meaning of the sample's treatment or condition label: therapeutic diphenylcyclopropenone sensitization with weekly scalp DPC. Library preparation employed RACE. The sequencing machine was a NextSeq 500. TCRdb applied fastp at Q25 and MiXCR to the public reads, then kept only in-frame beta chains. Records with the same CDR3 protein are collapsed into one entry carrying the most frequent genes and DNA. The sample table lists approximately 320,000 distinct CDR3 sequences, approximately 5% of them with a count of one. Jointly, the top ten make up approximately 8.2% of the sample. Source: whole blood, taken in connection with sensitization to the hapten diphenylcyclopropenone (DPC). The receptors here all came from a woman aged 18-30 years with alopecia areata. Some clones in this sample may be carry-over from other donors' samples.

V and J are TRBV7-2 and TRBJ1-6, with 8 bases that match TRBD1. The germline V gene has CDR1 SGHTA and CDR2 FQGNSA. There are 13 residues in the CDR3. With V trimmed by 4 bases and J by 14 bases, 7 bases remained unmatched. The DNA of the CDR3 is TGTGCCAGCAGCTCACAGGGGGGAGTTTCCCTCCACTTT. It yields the protein CASSSQGGVSLHF.

This clonotype occurred many times. The chain links TRBV12-3 or TRBV12-4 to TRBJ1-1; 7 nucleotides align to TRBD1. V lost 4 bases to trimming and J lost 5 bases; unmatched junction nucleotides: 7. The CDR3 contains 14 residues. The CDR3 nucleotides read TGTGCCAGCAGTTCAGGGGGAGGATTTACTGAAGCTTTCTTT. Amino acid sequence: CASSSGGGFTEAFF.

This clonotype was detected a few times. The V gene is TRBV5-6, the J gene TRBJ1-1; TRBD1 matches 8 bases. CDR3 length: 17 amino acids. Germline trimming cut 0 bases from V and 0 bases from J; bases unmatched to any gene: 7. CDR1 and CDR2 (germline): SGHDT, YYEEEE. CDR3: CASSLDRGSIVNTEAFF. The CDR3 DNA is TGTGCCAGCAGCTTGGACAGGGGGTCGATAGTGAACACTGAAGCTTTCTTT.

The sample holds a few counts of this clonotype. The chain combines TRBV20-1 with TRBJ1-5; D gene ambiguous. Looked up from germline, CDR1 is DFQATT and CDR2 is SNEGSKA (reference sequence). The CDR3 contains 13 residues. V was cut by 0 bases and J by 7 bases, with 10 bases left in between. The CDR3 loop reads CSAREPFGQPQHF. DNA of the CDR3: TGCAGTGCTAGAGAACCCTTCGGGCAGCCCCAGCATTTT.

The J gene is TRBJ1-5, the V gene TRBV13; no clear D. Per the germline V gene, CDR1 is PRHDT and CDR2 is FYEKMQ (reference sequence). This CDR3 has 15 residues. Deletions cut 0 bases from V and 2 bases from J, with 8 bases between. The CDR3 nucleotides read TGTGCCAGCAGCTTAGGCAGGTGGGGCAATCAGCCCCAGCATTTT. This encodes CASSLGRWGNQPQHF.

The chain is built from TRBV20-1 and TRBJ2-7; possibly TRBD2 for D (7 bases). The CDR3 spans 16 residues. Looked up from germline, CDR1 is DFQATT and CDR2 is SNEGSKA (reference sequence). Trimming left V 3 bases short and J 4 bases short, with 22 bases between. CDR3 DNA: TGCAGTGCTAGCACCCTTGGGGGGGGGGCACTGTACGAGCAGTACTTC. Residues: CSASTLGGGALYEQYF.

This clonotype was observed many times. The chain uses TRBV15 and TRBJ2-3; TRBD1 matches at 10 bases. With V trimmed by 3 bases and J by 4 bases, 10 bases remained unmatched. Germline CDR1 and CDR2: LNHNV and YYDKDF (reference sequence). This CDR3 region has 17 residues. CDR3 DNA: TGTGCCACCAGCAGTTTCTTCAGGACAGGGGGAGCAGATACGCAGTATTTT. Amino acid sequence: CATSSFFRTGGADTQYF. Full variable domain (rest looked up from reference TRBV15 and TRBJ2-3): DAMVIQNPRYQVTQFGKPVTLSCSQTLNHNVMYWYQQKSSQAPKLLFHYYDKDFNNEADTPDNFQSRRPNTSFCFLDIRSPGLGDTAMYLCATSSFFRTGGADTQYFGPGTRLTVL.

A remark on this clonotype: Possible read error: a much larger clone is one base away. The chain carries TRBV6-5 and TRBJ2-6; D perhaps matches TRBD2 (6 bases). Germline V lookup: CDR1 MNHEY, CDR2 SVGAGI. The CDR3 sequence is 17 residues long. In nucleotides, the CDR3 is TGTACCAGCAGCGACGGGGGAAGGGGCCCTGGGGCCAACGTCCTGACTTTC. Amino acids: CTSSDGGRGPGANVLTF.

This clonotype was observed many times. The chain has TRBV4-3 and TRBJ2-2; D may be TRBD1 or TRBD2 (6 bases each). This CDR3 comprises 20 residues. Trimming removed 0 bases at V and 4 bases at J, with 24 bases between. Germline V gene lookup returns CDR1 LGHNA and CDR2 YSLEER. CDR3 sequence: CASSQEMTRGHGGFTGELFF. CDR3 DNA sequence: TGCGCCAGCAGCCAAGAGATGACCAGGGGCCACGGGGGCTTCACCGGGGAGCTGTTTTTT.

The chain uses TRBV7-9 and TRBJ2-3; no clear D. The CDR3 has 16 residues. Trimming stripped 3 bases from V and 2 bases from J, with 15 bases between. CDR1 SEHNR and CDR2 FQNEAQ come from the germline V gene (reference sequence). CDR3 DNA sequence: TGTGCCAGCAGCTTCGCTGAGGTACGGATCACAGATACGCAGTATTTT. This encodes CASSFAEVRITDTQYF.

The V and J genes are TRBV11-1 and TRBJ2-3; possible D gene TRBD2, 6 bases. V was trimmed by 5 bases and J by 3 bases, leaving 15 bases between them. Looked up from germline, CDR1 is SGHAT and CDR2 is FQDESV (reference sequence). The CDR3 extends over 15 amino acids. The DNA of the CDR3 is TGTGCCAGCAGCGCGGCGGGGTTCAGGACAGATACGCAGTATTTT. Its protein product is CASSAAGFRTDTQYF.